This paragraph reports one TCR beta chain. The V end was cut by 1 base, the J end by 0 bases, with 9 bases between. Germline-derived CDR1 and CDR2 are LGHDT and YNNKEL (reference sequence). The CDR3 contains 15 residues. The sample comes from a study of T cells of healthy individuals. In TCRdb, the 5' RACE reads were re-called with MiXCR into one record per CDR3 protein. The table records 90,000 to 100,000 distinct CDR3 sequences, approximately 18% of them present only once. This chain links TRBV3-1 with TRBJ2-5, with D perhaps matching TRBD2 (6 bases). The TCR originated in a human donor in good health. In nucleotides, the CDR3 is TGTGCCAGCAGCCAAGCCGGGACTCACCAAGAGACCCAGTACTTC. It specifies CASSQAGTHQETQYF.